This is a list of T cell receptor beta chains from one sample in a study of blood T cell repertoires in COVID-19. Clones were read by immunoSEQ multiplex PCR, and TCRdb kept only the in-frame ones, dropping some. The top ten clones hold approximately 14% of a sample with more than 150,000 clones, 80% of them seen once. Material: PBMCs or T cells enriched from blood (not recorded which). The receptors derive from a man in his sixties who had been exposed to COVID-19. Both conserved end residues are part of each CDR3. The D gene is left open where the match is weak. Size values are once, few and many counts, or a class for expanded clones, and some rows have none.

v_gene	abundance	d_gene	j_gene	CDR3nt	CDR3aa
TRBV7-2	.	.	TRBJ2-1	TGTGCCAGCAGCCCCCGGGACAATGAGCAGTTCTTC	CASSPRDNEQFF
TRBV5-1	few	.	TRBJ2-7	TGCGCCAGCAGCTTCCAGGGGAACTACGAGCAGTACTTC	CASSFQGNYEQYF
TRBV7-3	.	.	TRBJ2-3	TGTGCCAGCAGCTTAGTTGGGGGAGGAGCAGATACGCAGTATTTT	CASSLVGGGADTQYF
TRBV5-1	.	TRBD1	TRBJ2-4	TGCGCCAGCAGCCGCCCCCGGGACAGGGGACCTCTAGCCAAAAACATTCAGTACTTC	CASSRPRDRGPLAKNIQYF
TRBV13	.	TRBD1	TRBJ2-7	TGTGCCAGCAGCCACGGGACAGGGGGCGCGATACAGTACTTC	CASSHGTGGAIQYF
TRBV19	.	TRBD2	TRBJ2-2	TGTGCCAGTAGTATAAGGGGACTAGCGGCCCACGGGGAGCTGTTTTTT	CASSIRGLAAHGELFF
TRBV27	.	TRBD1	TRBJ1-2	TGTGCCAGCAGTATACTCCCGGGACAGGGTGGCGGCTACACCTTC	CASSILPGQGGGYTF
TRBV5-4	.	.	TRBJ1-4	TGTGCCAGCAGCTTGGGTCAGGTAGATGAAAAACTGTTTTTT	CASSLGQVDEKLFF
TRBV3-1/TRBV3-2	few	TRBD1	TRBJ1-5	TGTGCCAGCAGTCCAGGGGGAGGTCAGCCCCAGCATTTT	CASSPGGGQPQHF
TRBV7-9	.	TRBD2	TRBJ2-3	TGTGCCAGCAGTCCTCCTCCTAGCGGGAGAACCACAGATACGCAGTATTTT	CASSPPPSGRTTDTQYF
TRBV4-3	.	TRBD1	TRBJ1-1	TGCGCCAGCAGCCCAACTACGGGACAGGGGATTAAAGCTTTCTTT	CASSPTTGQGIKAFF
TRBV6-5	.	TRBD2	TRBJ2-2	TGTGCCAGCAAGCGGGAGGGCAACACCGGGGAGCTGTTTTTT	CASKREGNTGELFF
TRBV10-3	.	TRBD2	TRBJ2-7	TGTGCCATCGGGAGAACTAGCGGGAGGGCCTACGAGCAGTACTTC	CAIGRTSGRAYEQYF
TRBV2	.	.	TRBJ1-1	TGTGCCAGCAGTGAACTGCGGGGGGCGCTGACTGAAGCTTTCTTT	CASSELRGALTEAFF
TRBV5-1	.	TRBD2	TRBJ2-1	TGCGCCAGCAGCTCCGGGACTAGCGGGAGGTTGAGCAATGAGCAGTTCTTC	CASSSGTSGRLSNEQFF
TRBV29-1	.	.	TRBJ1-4	TGCAGCGTTGCGGGGGGGGCGAGTGGCGAAAAACTGTTTTTT	CSVAGGASGEKLFF
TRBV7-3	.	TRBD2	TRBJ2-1	TGTGCCAGCAGCGATAGCGGGAGAGTTCACAATGAGCAGTTCTTC	CASSDSGRVHNEQFF
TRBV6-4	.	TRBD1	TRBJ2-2	TGTGCCAGCAGTGTTTTGGGACAGGGAAACACCGGGGAGCTGTTTTTT	CASSVLGQGNTGELFF